Below are 18 T cell receptor beta chains sequenced from a single sample in a study of cytomegalovirus exposure and HLA in healthy donors. The PCR ran on 60 Vbeta and 13 Jbeta primers. Assay used: immunoSEQ multiplex PCR; TCRdb lists only in-frame clones, some missing. Among about 150,000 clones listed, almost 80% were seen once. The sequenced material came from PBMCs. The receptors here all came from a male donor in good health and CMV-seronegative.

This clone was recorded only once. The chain links TRBV11-3 to TRBJ2-5; TRBD2 matches 9 bases. V was pared by 5 bases and J by 3 bases, with 10 bases of the junction left unmatched. The germline gives CDR1 SGHNT, CDR2 YENEEA. CDR3 length: 16 residues. The CDR3, as DNA: TGTGCCAGCAGCGGCCGTGGGCAGCGGGGGGAAGAGACCCAGTACTTC. Translated, it gives CASSGRGQRGEETQYF.

The chain recombines TRBV9 with TRBJ2-3; D is unresolved. Germline V CDR1 and CDR2: SGDLS, YYNGEE. V shed 4 bases and J shed 3 bases, with 15 bases lying between them. The CDR3 contains 15 residues. The CDR3 DNA reads as TGTGCCAGCAGCTTTCTATCCTTTCCGACAGATACGCAGTATTTT. Protein: CASSFLSFPTDTQYF.

The V and J genes are TRBV5-4 and TRBJ2-2; 12 bases match TRBD2. From germline, CDR1 is SGHNT and CDR2 YYREEE (reference sequence). This CDR3 comprises 16 residues. Losses at the gene ends were 1 base for V and 3 bases for J; bases not matched to a gene: 1. The CDR3 DNA reads TGTGCCAGCAGCTTGAGACTAGCGGGGGACACCGGGGAGCTGTTTTTT. Protein product: CASSLRLAGDTGELFF. Full variable domain (outside the CDR3, taken from reference TRBV5-4 and TRBJ2-2): ETGVTQSPTHLIKTRGQQVTLRCSSQSGHNTVSWYQQALGQGPQFIFQYYREEENGRGNFPPRFSGLQFPNYSSELNVNALELDDSALYLCASSLRLAGDTGELFFGEGSRLTVL.

The V call is TRBV10-3, the J call TRBJ1-4; no clear D gene. Per germline, CDR1 ENHRY and CDR2 SYGVKD. This CDR3 region has 13 residues. V lost 0 bases, J lost 6 bases, and 5 bases lay in between. CDR3 residues: CAISESSDEKLFF. CDR3 nucleotide sequence: TGTGCCATCAGTGAGTCGAGTGATGAAAAACTGTTTTTT.

The chain joins TRBV5-1 to TRBJ1-4; D is perhaps TRBD1 (6 bases). The CDR3 has 14 residues. V was trimmed by 1 base and J by 5 bases, leaving 9 bases between them. CDR1 SGHRS and CDR2 YFSETQ come from the germline V gene. CDR3 nucleotide sequence: TGCGCCAGCAGCTTGAGGCAGGGGAATGAAAAACTGTTTTTT. This gives the protein CASSLRQGNEKLFF.

V and J are TRBV29-1 and TRBJ1-2; TRBD1 matches 7 bases. Germline trimming cut 0 bases from V and 3 bases from J; bases unmatched to any gene: 13. Germline V gene lookup returns CDR1 SQVTM and CDR2 ANQGSEA. This CDR3 is built from 17 residues. The CDR3 sequence is CSVEDHYRTGYDYGYTF. CDR3 DNA sequence: TGCAGCGTTGAAGATCATTACAGGACAGGCTACGACTATGGCTACACCTTC. Full variable domain (outside the CDR3, taken from reference TRBV29-1 and TRBJ1-2): SAVISQKPSRDICQRGTSLTIQCQVDSQVTMMFWYRQQPGQSLTLIATANQGSEATYESGFVIDKFPISRPNLTFSTLTVSNMSPEDSSIYLCSVEDHYRTGYDYGYTFGSGTRLTVV.

This chain connects TRBV5-5 to TRBJ1-5, with unresolved D. This CDR3 is 14 amino acids long. The V gene lost 4 bases and the J gene lost 6 bases, with 14 bases spanning the gap. Germline assignment: CDR1 SGHKS and CDR2 YYEKEE (reference sequence). The chain's CDR3 is CASSQDTNTQPQHF. The CDR3 nucleotides read TGTGCCAGCAGCCAAGACACGAATACTCAGCCCCAGCATTTT.

This chain connects TRBV4-3 to TRBJ2-2; 9 bases map to TRBD1. Trimming cost V 0 bases and J 6 bases; bases outside gene matches: 5. Germline V gene data show CDR1 as LGHNA and CDR2 as YSLEER. This CDR3 comprises 16 residues. The CDR3 loop is CASSQDWNRGPGELFF. CDR3 sequence (DNA): TGCGCCAGCAGCCAAGATTGGAACAGGGGGCCCGGGGAGCTGTTTTTT.

The CDR3 coding sequence is TGTGCCAGCAGCCCGCGGGGGCCGAGGGCATACGAGCAGTACTTC. Amino acids: CASSPRGPRAYEQYF. The V gene is TRBV7-9, the J gene TRBJ2-7; tentatively, D is TRBD2 (7 bases). The CDR3 spans 15 residues. Germline V gives CDR1 SEHNR, CDR2 FQNEAQ (reference sequence). Trimming removed 5 bases from V and 4 bases from J, with 18 bases in between.

The V gene is TRBV12-5, the J gene TRBJ1-2, with TRBD1 as a possible D gene (6 bases). V was pared by 5 bases and J by 4 bases, with 17 bases between. The CDR3 extends over 15 amino acids. CDR1 is LGHNT, CDR2 FRNRAP, per germline. CDR3 amino acids: CASGGNRARIYGYTF. Here the CDR3 DNA reads TGTGCTAGTGGTGGAAACAGGGCGCGCATCTATGGCTACACCTTC.

The chain joins TRBV5-1 to TRBJ2-7; 10 bases line up with TRBD2. Germline V gene lookup returns CDR1 SGHRS and CDR2 YFSETQ. J gave up 0 bases and V 4 bases, and 7 bases lay outside the gene matches. The CDR3 has 16 residues. The CDR3 DNA reads TGCGCCAGCAGCCCTGGGACTAGCGCCAGCTCCTACGAGCAGTACTTC. This translates into CASSPGTSASSYEQYF.

The gene calls are TRBV28 and TRBJ1-4; 7 positions agree with TRBD1. The germline V gene encodes CDR1 MDHEN and CDR2 SYDVKM. The ends lost 8 bases at V and 11 bases at J; junction bases unmatched: 17. The CDR3 loop spans 15 amino acids. As DNA, the CDR3 is TGTGCCAGCGCAACCGGGGGACAGTTGTTATTGAAACTGTTTTTT. Protein: CASATGGQLLLKLFF.

This rearrangement joins TRBV7-3 to TRBJ1-2, with D perhaps matching TRBD1 (5 bases). Trimming took off 2 bases at V and 7 bases at J, with 11 bases between the two ends. The CDR3 sequence is 13 residues long. Germline assignment: CDR1 SGHTA and CDR2 FQGTGA. CDR3 sequence (DNA): TGTGCCAGCAGCTTACGCCAGGGTGTTGGCTACACCTTC. It yields the protein CASSLRQGVGYTF.

The CDR3 loop reads CASSPGTSVNNEQFF. CDR3 nucleotide sequence: TGTGCCAGCAGTCCGGGGACTAGCGTAAACAATGAGCAGTTCTTC. The rearrangement uses TRBV6-5 and TRBJ2-1, with 10 bases that match TRBD2. Germline trimming cut 5 bases from V and 5 bases from J; bases unmatched to any gene: 6. The length of the CDR3 is 15 residues. Germline V gives CDR1 MNHEY, CDR2 SVGAGI.

The DNA for the CDR3 is TGTGCCAGCAGCTTACTTTTCCGGGACACCATATATTTT. Translated, it gives CASSLLFRDTIYF. The rearrangement uses TRBV11-2 and TRBJ1-3; D ambiguous. This CDR3 contains 13 residues. Trimming removed 2 bases from V and 8 bases from J, with 10 bases in between. The germline gives CDR1 SGHAT, CDR2 FQNNGV.

The J gene is TRBJ2-3, the V gene TRBV6-4; 7 bases agree with TRBD2. Germline V CDR1 and CDR2: MRHNA, SNTAGT. V was pared by 6 bases and J by 6 bases, with 9 bases of the junction left unmatched. The CDR3 covers 14 residues. CDR3 nucleotides: TGTGCCAGCAGCTTGGGAGGGGCGGCGGATACGCAGTATTTT. Translating it yields CASSLGGAADTQYF.

The chain is built from TRBV5-4 and TRBJ1-1; TRBD1 aligns across 10 bases. CDR3 length: 15 amino acids. V shed 0 bases and J 4 bases; nucleotides not matched to a gene: 3. CDR1 and CDR2 (germline): SGHNT, YYREEE (reference sequence). CDR3 sequence: CASSLGQGARTEAFF. CDR3 coding DNA: TGTGCCAGCAGCTTGGGACAGGGGGCGCGCACTGAAGCTTTCTTT.

The chain couples TRBV15 to TRBJ1-1, with TRBD1 identical over 8 bases. Trimming at V came to 3 bases and at J to 1 base, leaving 4 bases not matched to a gene. The CDR3 is made up of 15 amino acids. Germline V lookup: CDR1 LNHNV, CDR2 YYDKDF (reference sequence). The CDR3 DNA reads as TGTGCCACCAGCAGGCCTGGGACAGGGAACACTGAAGCTTTCTTT. Protein sequence: CATSRPGTGNTEAFF.